The 20 T cell receptor beta chains below were found in one sample sequenced in a study of T cell clones after liver transplantation. Generated by immunoSEQ multiplex PCR, the TCRdb table keeps only in-frame clones and is missing some. The table has 98,000 or so clones, 75% to 90% seen once. The input for sequencing was CD4+ T cells from blood, taken before liver transplant. The receptors derive from a human donor who received a liver transplant.

This clone has just one count. This chain joins TRBV15 and TRBJ2-3; TRBD2 might be the D (6 bases). CDR3 size: 14 residues. Between the trimmed V and J ends, which lost 1 base and 5 bases, there was a span of 10 bases. The germline CDR1 and CDR2 sequences are LNHNV and YYDKDF (reference sequence). CDR3 in amino acids: CATSRGLGGDTQYF. CDR3 nucleotides: TGTGCCACCAGCAGAGGACTGGGAGGAGATACGCAGTATTTT. The full variable domain, in which reference TRBV15 and TRBJ2-3 provide the parts outside the CDR3, is DAMVIQNPRYQVTQFGKPVTLSCSQTLNHNVMYWYQQKSSQAPKLLFHYYDKDFNNEADTPDNFQSRRPNTSFCFLDIRSPGLGDTAMYLCATSRGLGGDTQYFGPGTRLTVL.

This chain joins TRBV23-1 and TRBJ1-1, with no clear D. TRBV23-1 is reported as an ORF; its role is uncertain. The CDR3 runs 13 residues. V was cut by 2 bases and J by 2 bases, with 6 bases left in between. The CDR3 region has the DNA TGCGCCAGCAGTCAACACATAAACACTGAAGCTTTCTTT. Encoded protein: CASSQHINTEAFF.

This sequence joins TRBV2 and TRBJ1-2; 11 bases match TRBD1. J was trimmed by 7 bases and V by 6 bases; bases with no gene match: 7. CDR1 and CDR2 from the germline V gene are SNHLY and FYNNEI. The CDR3 consists of 14 residues. This CDR3 reads CASRGTGGVSGYTF. The CDR3 nucleotides read TGTGCCAGCAGAGGGACAGGGGGAGTTTCTGGCTACACCTTC.

The genes are TRBV5-1 and TRBJ1-4; 9 bases map to TRBD1. The V segment lost 3 bases and the J segment 8 bases; nucleotides outside the gene matches: 5. This CDR3 has 14 amino acids. The germline CDR1 and CDR2 sequences are SGHRS and YFSETQ. In DNA, the CDR3 is TGCGCCAGCAGCTCGACAGGGGGGGACGAAAAACTGTTTTTT. Translating gives CASSSTGGDEKLFF.

The rearrangement links TRBV6-5 to TRBJ1-2, with D possibly being TRBD1 (6 bases). Germline V lookup: CDR1 MNHEY, CDR2 SVGAGI. V was cut by 6 bases and J by 7 bases, with 15 bases left in between. This CDR3 is built from 13 residues. CDR3 coding DNA: TGTGCCAGCAGATCCGGGGGGCGGGCTGGCTACACCTTC. Residues: CASRSGGRAGYTF.

The V gene is TRBV6-5, the J gene TRBJ2-2; no definite D call. V was clipped by 6 bases and J by 7 bases, with 15 bases between them. From germline, CDR1 is MNHEY and CDR2 SVGAGI. The CDR3 runs to 14 residues. CDR3: CASRAPRYGGELFF. In nucleotides, the CDR3 is TGTGCCAGCAGGGCGCCCCGGTATGGCGGGGAGCTGTTTTTT.

This rearrangement joins TRBV5-1 to TRBJ2-3; 7 positions match TRBD2. This CDR3 is built from 15 residues. Germline lookup yields CDR1 SGHRS and CDR2 YFSETQ. Trimming removed 2 bases from V and 3 bases from J; junction bases left unmatched: 6. CDR3: CASSLAGMRTDTQYF. In nucleotides, the CDR3 is TGCGCCAGCAGCTTAGCGGGAATGAGAACAGATACGCAGTATTTT.

The chain is built from TRBV10-1 and TRBJ2-3; tentative D call: TRBD2 (6 bases). This CDR3 contains 12 residues. V was cut by 8 bases and J by 3 bases, with 9 bases left in between. The germline V gene encodes CDR1 WNHNN and CDR2 SYGVQD (reference sequence). CDR3 residues: CASAAGTDTQYF. The CDR3 region has the DNA TGCGCCAGCGCCGCGGGGACAGATACGCAGTATTTT.

This clone came up once. This rearrangement joins TRBV27 to TRBJ2-7; TRBD1 matches 7 bases. With 6 bases clipped from V and 4 bases from J, the junction kept 6 bases outside the gene matches. The CDR3 contains 13 residues. Per the germline V gene, CDR1 is MNHEY and CDR2 is SMNVEV (reference sequence). CDR3 sequence (DNA): TGTGCCAGCAGACCAGGGGGTTGGTACGAGCAGTACTTC. Encoded protein: CASRPGGWYEQYF.

The chain has TRBV18 and TRBJ2-5; D unresolved. V was pared by 5 bases and J by 1 base, with 14 bases between. CDR1 is KGHSH, CDR2 LQKENI, per germline. The CDR3 sequence is 15 residues long. Written as DNA, the CDR3 is TGTGCCAGCTCAACAGCGAGGACGGCCCAAGAGACCCAGTACTTC. Translating gives CASSTARTAQETQYF.

The V call is TRBV28, the J call TRBJ1-5, with D maybe TRBD1 (6 bases). CDR3 length: 14 residues. The V and J ends lost 6 bases and 6 bases respectively, with 15 bases between them. Germline values: CDR1 MDHEN, CDR2 SYDVKM. CDR3 sequence: CASRNRVSRQPQHF. Written as DNA, the CDR3 is TGTGCCAGCAGGAACAGGGTTTCTCGTCAGCCCCAGCATTTT.

The CDR3 DNA follows: TGCGCCAGTACGACAGGGTTTACCGGGGAGCTGTTTTTT. The encoded protein is CASTTGFTGELFF. The chain carries TRBV10-1 and TRBJ2-2; 7 bases are a match to TRBD1. The CDR3 loop spans 13 amino acids. The trim removed 9 bases at V and 5 bases at J, leaving 6 bases unmatched. Per the germline V gene, CDR1 is WNHNN and CDR2 is SYGVQD (reference sequence).

This chain links TRBV5-8 with TRBJ2-7; D gene unclear. V shed 0 bases and J shed 1 base, with 8 bases lying between them. Germline-derived CDR1 and CDR2 are SGHTS and YDEGEE. The CDR3 has 14 residues. The CDR3 is CASSLGPRSYEQYF. The CDR3 bases are TGTGCCAGCAGCTTGGGACCGCGATCCTACGAGCAGTACTTC.

This clone turned up a few times. The chain uses TRBV6-1 and TRBJ1-5, with 12 positions matching TRBD1. The length of the CDR3 is 14 residues. V lost 6 bases and J lost 7; bases outside the gene matches: 4. Germline V gene sequence: CDR1 MNHNS, CDR2 SASEGT. CDR3 amino acids: CASRGQGANQPQHF. CDR3 nucleotides: TGTGCCAGCAGGGGACAGGGGGCAAACCAGCCCCAGCATTTT.

J is TRBJ2-4 and V is TRBV25-1; unclear D gene. The length of the CDR3 is 13 residues. V dropped 5 bases and J dropped 8 bases, with 13 bases sitting between them. CDR1 MGHDK and CDR2 SYGVNS come from the germline V gene. CDR3 loop: CASSRAVEDIQYF. CDR3 in DNA: TGTGCCAGCAGTCGGGCAGTTGAGGACATTCAGTACTTC.

The chain links TRBV5-6 to TRBJ2-5; TRBD2 might be the D (7 bases). Germline CDR1 is SGHDT and CDR2 is YYEEEE. V was clipped by 1 base and J by 3 bases, with 19 bases between them. The CDR3 length is 17 residues. The CDR3, as DNA: TGTGCCAGCAGCTTGCCCGTCGGGGGGCGGAGAGAAGAGACCCAGTACTTC. Residues: CASSLPVGGRREETQYF.

The J gene is TRBJ1-3, the V gene TRBV7-8; D gene unclear. Looked up from germline, CDR1 is SGHVS and CDR2 is FQNEAQ. This CDR3 has 15 amino acids. V shed 3 bases and J shed 2 bases, with 11 bases lying between them. Written as DNA, the CDR3 is TGTGCCAGCAGCTTGGGGAGGCCCCCTGGAAACACCATATATTTT. Residues: CASSLGRPPGNTIYF.

As regards this clone: Distinct nucleotide sequences in the sample also encode this CDR3. The chain joins TRBV11-2 to TRBJ1-1; D may be TRBD1 (5 bases). The germline V gene encodes CDR1 SGHAT and CDR2 FQNNGV. Trimming removed 3 bases at V and 4 bases at J, with 12 bases between. CDR3 length equals 14 residues. In DNA, the CDR3 is TGTGCCAGCAGCTTTCATACGGGGACCACTGAAGCTTTCTTT. This codes for CASSFHTGTTEAFF.

About this clone: This CDR3 is also generated by other DNA sequences in the sample. J is TRBJ2-2 and V is TRBV18; 8 nucleotides align to TRBD1. V trimming: 6 bases; J trimming: 1 base; junction bases outside the gene matches: 4. CDR1 is KGHSH and CDR2 is LQKENI in the germline V gene. The CDR3 loop spans 15 amino acids. CDR3 protein: CASSPGTGNTGELFF. DNA for the CDR3: TGTGCCAGCTCCCCCGGGACAGGGAACACCGGGGAGCTGTTTTTT. Complete variable domain (other parts from reference TRBV18 and TRBJ2-2): NAGVMQNPRHLVRRRGQEARLRCSPMKGHSHVYWYRQLPEEGLKFMVYLQKENIIDESGMPKERFSAEFPKEGPSILRIQQVVRGDSAAYFCASSPGTGNTGELFFGEGSRLTVL.

V and J are TRBV10-2 and TRBJ2-1; D might be TRBD2 (6 bases). The CDR3 runs to 16 residues. Trimming removed 5 bases at V and 4 bases at J, with 18 bases between. Germline V gives CDR1 WSHSY, CDR2 SAAADI. The CDR3: CASSQGGRSLYNEQFF. The CDR3 nucleotides are TGCGCCAGCAGTCAAGGAGGGAGGTCCCTTTACAATGAGCAGTTCTTC.